The next 16 T cell receptor beta chains were all read from a single sample in a study of PD-1 blockade in classical Hodgkin lymphoma. All patients experienced relapse after autologous stem cell transplantation, and brentuximab vedotin exposure was variable. Assay used: immunoSEQ multiplex PCR; TCRdb lists only in-frame clones, some missing. The profile shows about 13,000 clones, about four fifths of them singletons. The specimen was peripheral blood mononuclear cells (PBMCs), collected at baseline. The receptors were gathered from a human donor with classical Hodgkin lymphoma.

V gene TRBV9 combines with J gene TRBJ2-1; 7 bases fit TRBD2. The CDR3 totals 17 residues. V was clipped by 4 bases and J by 0 bases; unmatched bases: 10. Germline values: CDR1 SGDLS, CDR2 YYNGEE. The CDR3 nucleotides are TGTGCCAGCAGCCCCCGGGGAGGGCCAAGCTCCTACAATGAGCAGTTCTTC. Its protein product is CASSPRGGPSSYNEQFF.

This chain uses TRBV7-8 with TRBJ2-3; no firm D call. Deletions cut 5 bases from V and 3 bases from J, with 9 bases between. The germline V gene has CDR1 SGHVS and CDR2 FQNEAQ. There are 13 residues in the CDR3. This chain's CDR3 is CASSELRTDTQYF. The CDR3, as DNA: TGTGCCAGCAGCGAACTGCGGACAGATACGCAGTATTTT.

The CDR3 DNA reads as TGTGCCAGCAGCTTCTGGCGGCCCGGCCAAGAGACCCAGTACTTC. It yields the protein CASSFWRPGQETQYF. The chain joins TRBV5-6 to TRBJ2-5; D remains ambiguous. There are 15 residues in the CDR3. The V and J ends lost 2 bases and 1 base respectively, with 12 bases between them. Per germline, CDR1 SGHDT and CDR2 YYEEEE.

This sequence joins TRBV7-9 and TRBJ2-1; 8 positions agree with TRBD2. Per the germline V gene, CDR1 is SEHNR and CDR2 is FQNEAQ (reference sequence). The CDR3 contains 14 residues. J lost 6 bases, V lost 6 bases, and 7 bases had no gene match. The CDR3 protein is CASRARGAVNEQFF. The DNA of the CDR3 is TGTGCCAGCAGAGCGCGGGGGGCCGTCAATGAGCAGTTCTTC. The variable domain in full, completed from reference TRBV7-9 and TRBJ2-1, reads DTGVSQNPRHKITKRGQNVTFRCDPISEHNRLYWYRQTLGQGPEFLTYFQNEAQLEKSRLLSDRFSAERPKGSFSTLEIQRTEQGDSAMYLCASRARGAVNEQFFGPGTRLTVL.

The chain carries TRBV7-9 and TRBJ2-3, with a possible D match to TRBD2 (6 bases). Trimming cost V 3 bases and J 5 bases, with 15 bases left between them. CDR3 size: 15 residues. The germline CDR1 and CDR2 sequences are SEHNR and FQNEAQ (reference sequence). CDR3 in amino acids: CASSFWGDVGDTQYF. The CDR3 DNA reads TGTGCCAGCAGCTTCTGGGGGGATGTGGGAGATACGCAGTATTTT.

V and J are TRBV30 and TRBJ1-4; TRBD1 is a possible D gene (5 bases). Germline CDR1 is GTSNPN and CDR2 is SVGIG (reference sequence). This CDR3 has 15 residues. Trimming removed 1 base from V and 5 bases from J, with 14 bases in between. For the CDR3, the DNA is TGTGCCTGGAGTGCAGCGGGGGGACCAAATGAAAAACTGTTTTTT. It is translated as CAWSAAGGPNEKLFF. The variable domain in full, completed from reference TRBV30 and TRBJ1-4, reads SQTIHQWPATLVQPVGSPLSLECTVEGTSNPNLYWYRQAAGRGLQLLFYSVGIGQISSEVPQNLSASRPQDRQFILSSKKLLLSDSGFYLCAWSAAGGPNEKLFFGSGTQLSVL.

V is TRBV5-8 and J is TRBJ2-7; a weak D match, TRBD1 (5 bases). In germline, CDR1 is SGHTS, CDR2 YDEGEE. Trimming stripped 3 bases from V and 3 bases from J, with 22 bases between. There are 17 residues in the CDR3. CDR3 residues: CASSWMGPGPRNYEQYV. CDR3 in DNA: TGTGCCAGCAGCTGGATGGGGCCAGGACCGAGAAACTACGAGCAGTACGTC.

This clone was found once. The rearrangement links TRBV28 to TRBJ1-6; D call uncertain. The ends were cut back, 7 bases at V and 10 bases at J, with 20 bases in the middle. In germline, CDR1 is MDHEN, CDR2 SYDVKM. The CDR3 consists of 15 residues. For the CDR3, the DNA is TGTGCCAGCAATCCAACCAGGCCCCGCGGGTCACCCCTCCACTTT. Its protein product is CASNPTRPRGSPLHF.

The rearrangement links TRBV5-1 to TRBJ2-7, with 8 bases lining up with TRBD1. The CDR3 is made up of 15 amino acids. Germline V gives CDR1 SGHRS, CDR2 YFSETQ. After removal of 4 bases from V and 0 bases from J, the junction contained 6 bases not matched to a gene. The CDR3 sequence is CASSPGTGGSYEQYF. In nucleotides, the CDR3 is TGCGCCAGCAGCCCCGGGACAGGAGGCTCCTACGAGCAGTACTTC.

The chain has TRBV2 and TRBJ1-5; no definite D call. V was trimmed by 3 bases and J by 4 bases, leaving 13 bases between them. Germline loops: CDR1 SNHLY, CDR2 FYNNEI. The CDR3 is 15 amino acids. The CDR3 DNA is TGTGCCAGCAGTGAGTTGGGGAGCGGAAATCAGCCCCAGCATTTT. It codes for CASSELGSGNQPQHF.

This chain connects TRBV27 to TRBJ1-1, with D uncertain. The germline V gene encodes CDR1 MNHEY and CDR2 SMNVEV (reference sequence). V was trimmed by 0 bases and J by 5 bases, leaving 10 bases between them. This CDR3 comprises 14 residues. The CDR3 bases are TGTGCCAGCAGTTTATCAGGGAGGGTAACTGAAGCTTTCTTT. Its protein is CASSLSGRVTEAFF.

This clone was seen only once. The CDR3 DNA sequence: TGTGCCAGCAGTCCTTACAGGGGATCCTACGAGCAGTACTTC. Amino acid sequence: CASSPYRGSYEQYF. The V gene is TRBV28, the J gene TRBJ2-7, with TRBD1 identical over 7 bases. The CDR3 runs 14 residues. Germline V lookup: CDR1 MDHEN, CDR2 SYDVKM. J was trimmed by 1 base and V by 5 bases; bases with no gene match: 5. Using reference TRBV28 and TRBJ2-7 for the parts outside the CDR3, the full variable domain is DVKVTQSSRYLVKRTGEKVFLECVQDMDHENMFWYRQDPGLGLRLIYFSYDVKMKEKGDIPEGYSVSREKKERFSLILESASTNQTSMYLCASSPYRGSYEQYFGPGTRLTVT.

The V and J genes are TRBV15 and TRBJ2-1, with a tentative D call TRBD2 (7 bases). Germline V CDR1 and CDR2: LNHNV, YYDKDF (reference sequence). The CDR3 covers 18 residues. Trimming took off 1 base at V and 6 bases at J, with 22 bases between the two ends. The CDR3 here is CATSRGFTGRGQVNEQFF. CDR3 bases: TGTGCCACCAGCAGAGGCTTTACGGGGCGGGGGCAGGTCAATGAGCAGTTCTTC.

This chain uses TRBV2 with TRBJ2-7; a weak D match, TRBD1 (5 bases). The CDR3 has 12 residues. Trimming removed 6 bases at V and 4 bases at J, with 10 bases between. Germline assignment: CDR1 SNHLY and CDR2 FYNNEI. The CDR3 DNA reads as TGTGCCAGCAGGGGGCCTTCTTACGAGCAGTACTTC. The encoded protein is CASRGPSYEQYF.

This rearrangement joins TRBV6-1 to TRBJ1-5, with D tentatively TRBD1 (6 bases). This CDR3 has 16 amino acids. V lost 2 bases, J lost 4 bases, and 15 bases lay in between. CDR1 MNHNS and CDR2 SASEGT come from the germline V gene. The CDR3 nucleotides are TGTGCCAGCAGTGAAATAGGGGGATCTGGGAATCAGCCCCAGCATTTT. This gives the protein CASSEIGGSGNQPQHF.

V gene TRBV9 combines with J gene TRBJ1-2; D is unresolved. This CDR3 spans 13 amino acids. V was trimmed by 2 bases and J by 1 base, leaving 6 bases between them. Germline CDR1 reads SGDLS; CDR2 reads YYNGEE. CDR3 region: CASSVRDNYGYTF. CDR3 nucleotide sequence: TGTGCCAGCAGCGTGAGGGATAACTATGGCTACACCTTC.